Included here is one T cell receptor beta chain sequence, with context. The count of this clone is one. This clone's antigen is unknown. Base qualities are not recorded, but no much larger clone differs from it by a single base. This sample stems from a study of blood T cell repertoires in COVID-19 (dated by TCRdb to the early 2020s). General notes on the study: Samples from collaborators originated in the United States, Italy and Spain and spanned both the acute and convalescent phases of COVID-19. Deeply sampled blood TCRbeta repertoires from subjects exposed to, actively infected with, or recovered from COVID-19 were included in the dataset. The material from the prospective study consisted of cDNA or gDNA derived from T cells, B-cell-depleted T cells, or PBMCs. Samples were obtained from the ongoing ImmuneRACE study (first 160 participants) and from over 1,000 subjects provided by 6 global collaborators. A de-identified subject ID, COVID-19 status, age in years and sex were almost always included in the sample metadata. Where HLA class I and class II types were available, the types were taken from metadata supplied by the sample provider, not from assay-based typing. The repertoires were made available in a free public database intended to serve as a resource for research on the immune response to SARS-CoV-2. On the study overall, not on this receptor specifically: How much clinical and demographic metadata was included differed by source and by participant, and the metadata was provided uncurated.

Trimming costs V 2 bases and J 6 bases, and their ends lie 11 bases apart. Per the germline V gene (reference sequence), LGHDT is the CDR1 and YNNKEL is the CDR2. The CDR3 spans 13 residues, from the cysteine through the phenylalanine. Just CDR3 DNA is preserved here, 39 bases in frame from base 1. The immunoSEQ Assay, a bias-controlled multiplex PCR, was used to amplify TCRbeta CDR3 regions from genomic DNA. In the authors' own workflow: The number of nucleated cells in each sample was estimated from the amplification of reference gene primers within the assay. To quantify the absolute abundance of each unique TCRbeta CDR3 rearrangement, sequence reads were collapsed and filtered. For each sample, productive Simpson clonality was calculated by taking the square root of Simpson's diversity index across productive rearrangements. The source is immuneACCESS, and TCRdb retained only in-frame sequences with V and J called. Part of the clones is not carried over; for the studies checked, unresolved V genes explain less than half of this, and the remainder is unexplained. The V and J calls and the clone size are those of that table, but D and trimming were determined from the DNA. In this sample the table shows roughly 120,000 clones, approximately 74% of which occur a single time. The ten largest make up around 6% of the sample.

At one collaborating source in Seattle, patients were enrolled during active infection and were followed longitudinally through the course of disease. Each collaborating institution followed its own protocols to collect whole blood in K2EDTA tubes. For TCRbeta analysis, collaborator samples were shipped as frozen whole blood, as isolated PBMCs, or as DNA extracted from either sample type. The sample was peripheral blood. The V gene is TRBV3-1 (or the pseudogene TRBV3-2) and the J gene is TRBJ2-7; no confident D gene assignment can be made. The clonotype comes from an elderly man with COVID-19, enrolled during active disease. The base sequence is TGTGCCAGCAGCCAAAACGGTAGGAGCGAGCAGTACTTC. It translates to CASSQNGRSEQYF.